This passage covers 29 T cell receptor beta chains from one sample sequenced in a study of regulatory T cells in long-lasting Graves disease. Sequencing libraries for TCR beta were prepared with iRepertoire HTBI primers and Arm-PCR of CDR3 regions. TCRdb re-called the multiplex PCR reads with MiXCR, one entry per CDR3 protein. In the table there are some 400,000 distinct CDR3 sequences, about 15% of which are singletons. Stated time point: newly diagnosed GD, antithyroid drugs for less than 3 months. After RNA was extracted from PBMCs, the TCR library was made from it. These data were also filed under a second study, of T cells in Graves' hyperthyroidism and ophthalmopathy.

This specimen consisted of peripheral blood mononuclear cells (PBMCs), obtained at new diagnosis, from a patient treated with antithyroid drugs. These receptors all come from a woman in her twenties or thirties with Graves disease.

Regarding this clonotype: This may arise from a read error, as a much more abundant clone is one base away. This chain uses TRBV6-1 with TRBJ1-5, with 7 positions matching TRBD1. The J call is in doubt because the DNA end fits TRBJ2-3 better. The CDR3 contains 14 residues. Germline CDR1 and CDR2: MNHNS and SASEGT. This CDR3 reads CASISRGSNQPQYF. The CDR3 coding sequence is TGTGCCAGCATCAGCAGGGGGAGCAATCAGCCCCAGTATTTT.

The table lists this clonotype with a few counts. CDR3 coding DNA: TGCGCCAGCAGTGAAGCAGGCTCCTACACCGGGGAGCTGTTTTTT. It codes for CASSEAGSYTGELFF. The gene calls are TRBV10-1 and TRBJ2-2; D is unresolved. Germline CDR1 is WNHNN and CDR2 is SYGVQD (reference sequence). V gave up 3 bases and J gave up 3 bases, with 11 bases separating them. The CDR3 is 15 amino acids.

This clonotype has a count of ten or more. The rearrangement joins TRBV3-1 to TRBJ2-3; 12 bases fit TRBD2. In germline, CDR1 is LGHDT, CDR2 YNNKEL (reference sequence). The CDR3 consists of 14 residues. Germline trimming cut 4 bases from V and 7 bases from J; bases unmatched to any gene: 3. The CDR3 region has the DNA TGTGCCAGCAGCCCTAGCGGGAGGGAACATACGCAGTATTTT. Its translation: CASSPSGREHTQYF.

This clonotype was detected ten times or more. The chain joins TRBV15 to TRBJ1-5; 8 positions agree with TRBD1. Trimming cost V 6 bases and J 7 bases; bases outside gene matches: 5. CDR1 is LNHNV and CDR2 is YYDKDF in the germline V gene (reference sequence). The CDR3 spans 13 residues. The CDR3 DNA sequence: TGTGCCACCAGTCCGACAGGGGAACAGCCCCAGCATTTT. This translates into CATSPTGEQPQHF.

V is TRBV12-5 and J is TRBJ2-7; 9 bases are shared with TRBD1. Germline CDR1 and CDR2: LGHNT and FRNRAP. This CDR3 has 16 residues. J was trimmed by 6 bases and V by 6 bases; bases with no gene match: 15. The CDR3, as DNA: TGTGCTAGTGGCCACTTGGGGACAGGGCAACGATCCGAGCAGTACTTC. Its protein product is CASGHLGTGQRSEQYF.

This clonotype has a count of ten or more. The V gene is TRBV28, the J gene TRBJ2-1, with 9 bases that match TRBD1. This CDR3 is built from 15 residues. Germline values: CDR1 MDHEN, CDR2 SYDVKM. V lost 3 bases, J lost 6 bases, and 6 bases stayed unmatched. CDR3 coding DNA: TGTGCCAGCAGTTTTCCGGGACAGGGATCCAATGAGCAGTTCTTC. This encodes CASSFPGQGSNEQFF.

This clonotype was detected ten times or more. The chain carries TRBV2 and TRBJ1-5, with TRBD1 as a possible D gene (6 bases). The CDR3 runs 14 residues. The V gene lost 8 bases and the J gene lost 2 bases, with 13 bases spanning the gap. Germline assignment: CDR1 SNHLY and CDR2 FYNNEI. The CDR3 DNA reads TGTGCCAGCCGGGAAGGGGGTGGCAATCAGCCCCAGCATTTT. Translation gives CASREGGGNQPQHF.

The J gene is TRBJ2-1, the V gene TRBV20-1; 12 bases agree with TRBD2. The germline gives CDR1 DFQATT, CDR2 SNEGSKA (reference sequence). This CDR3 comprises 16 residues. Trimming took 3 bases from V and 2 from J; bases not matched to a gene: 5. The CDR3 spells CSASVPSGRAYNEQFF. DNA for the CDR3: TGCAGTGCTAGCGTTCCTAGCGGGAGGGCCTACAATGAGCAGTTCTTC.

Here the CDR3 reads CASSEYPGGETQYF. CDR3 bases: TGTGCCAGCAGTGAATACCCAGGGGGGGAGACCCAGTACTTC. The chain links TRBV25-1 to TRBJ2-5; TRBD1 is a possible D gene (7 bases). This CDR3 comprises 14 residues. Germline CDR1 and CDR2: MGHDK and SYGVNS. V dropped 0 bases and J dropped 5 bases, with 10 bases sitting between them.

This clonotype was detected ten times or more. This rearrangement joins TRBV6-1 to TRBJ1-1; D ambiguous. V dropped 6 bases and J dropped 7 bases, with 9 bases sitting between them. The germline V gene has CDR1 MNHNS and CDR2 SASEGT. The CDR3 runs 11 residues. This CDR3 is CASSYYYEAFF. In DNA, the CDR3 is TGTGCCAGCAGCTACTACTATGAAGCTTTCTTT.

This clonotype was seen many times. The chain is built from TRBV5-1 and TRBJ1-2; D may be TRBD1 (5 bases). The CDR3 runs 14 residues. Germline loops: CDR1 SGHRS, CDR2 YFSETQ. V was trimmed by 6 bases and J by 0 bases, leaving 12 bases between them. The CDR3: CASKYQGANYGYTF. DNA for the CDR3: TGCGCCAGCAAGTACCAGGGAGCTAACTATGGCTACACCTTC.

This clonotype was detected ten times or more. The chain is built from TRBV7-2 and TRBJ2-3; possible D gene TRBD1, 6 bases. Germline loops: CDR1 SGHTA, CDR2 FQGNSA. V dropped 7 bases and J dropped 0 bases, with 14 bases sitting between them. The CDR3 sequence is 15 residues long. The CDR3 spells CASNLGTSSTDTQYF. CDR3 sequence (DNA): TGTGCCAGCAACCTGGGGACATCAAGCACAGATACGCAGTATTTT.

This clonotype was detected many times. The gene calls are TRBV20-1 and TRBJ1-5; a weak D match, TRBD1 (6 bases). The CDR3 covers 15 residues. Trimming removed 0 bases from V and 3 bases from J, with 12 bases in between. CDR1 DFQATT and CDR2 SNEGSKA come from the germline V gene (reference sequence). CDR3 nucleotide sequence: TGCAGTGCTAGAGAGGTGGGGGGACACAATCAGCCCCAGCATTTT. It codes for CSAREVGGHNQPQHF.

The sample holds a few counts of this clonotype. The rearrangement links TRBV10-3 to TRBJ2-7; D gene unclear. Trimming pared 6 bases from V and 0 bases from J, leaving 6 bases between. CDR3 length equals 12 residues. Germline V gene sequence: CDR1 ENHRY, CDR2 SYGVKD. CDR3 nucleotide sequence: TGTGCCATCAGGTCGACCTCCTACGAGCAGTACTTC. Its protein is CAIRSTSYEQYF.

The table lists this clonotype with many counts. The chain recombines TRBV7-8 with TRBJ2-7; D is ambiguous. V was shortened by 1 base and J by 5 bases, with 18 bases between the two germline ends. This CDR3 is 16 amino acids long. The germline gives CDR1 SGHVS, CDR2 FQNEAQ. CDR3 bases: TGTGCCAGCAGCTTAGGATTCCGATCCCCCCTCGACGAGCAGTACTTC. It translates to CASSLGFRSPLDEQYF. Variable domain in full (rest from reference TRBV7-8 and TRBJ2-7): GAGVSQSPRYKVAKRGQDVALRCDPISGHVSLFWYQQALGQGPEFLTYFQNEAQLDKSGLPSDRFFAERPEGSVSTLKIQRTQQEDSAVYLCASSLGFRSPLDEQYFGPGTRLTVT.

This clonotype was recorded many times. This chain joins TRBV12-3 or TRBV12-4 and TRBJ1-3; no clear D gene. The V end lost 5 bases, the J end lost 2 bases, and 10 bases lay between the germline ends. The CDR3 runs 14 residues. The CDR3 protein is CASSPGWAGNTIYF. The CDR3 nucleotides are TGTGCCAGCAGTCCGGGGTGGGCTGGAAACACCATATATTTT.

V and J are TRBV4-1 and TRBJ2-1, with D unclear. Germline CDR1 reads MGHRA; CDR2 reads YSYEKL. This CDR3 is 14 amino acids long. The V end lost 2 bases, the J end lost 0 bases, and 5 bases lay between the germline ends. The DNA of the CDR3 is TGCGCCAGCAGCCAACACCTCTCCTACAATGAGCAGTTCTTC. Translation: CASSQHLSYNEQFF.

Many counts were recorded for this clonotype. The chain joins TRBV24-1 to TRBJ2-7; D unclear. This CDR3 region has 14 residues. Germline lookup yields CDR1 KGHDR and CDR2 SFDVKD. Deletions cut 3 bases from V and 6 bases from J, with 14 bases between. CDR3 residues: CATSDESSGGEQYF. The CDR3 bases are TGTGCCACCAGTGATGAGTCTTCGGGCGGCGAGCAGTACTTC.

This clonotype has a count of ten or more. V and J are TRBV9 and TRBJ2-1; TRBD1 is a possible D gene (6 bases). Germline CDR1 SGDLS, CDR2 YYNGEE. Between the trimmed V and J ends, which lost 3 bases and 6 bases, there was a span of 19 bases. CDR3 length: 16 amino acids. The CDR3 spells CASSALDGQISNEQFF. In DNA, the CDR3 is TGTGCCAGCAGCGCCCTGGACGGACAGATAAGCAATGAGCAGTTCTTC.

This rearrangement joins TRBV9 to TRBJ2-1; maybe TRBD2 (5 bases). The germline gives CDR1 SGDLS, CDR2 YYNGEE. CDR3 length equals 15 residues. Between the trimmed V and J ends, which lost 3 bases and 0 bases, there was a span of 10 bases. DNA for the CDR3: TGTGCCAGCAGCGATAGCGAAAGCTCCTACAATGAGCAGTTCTTC. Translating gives CASSDSESSYNEQFF.

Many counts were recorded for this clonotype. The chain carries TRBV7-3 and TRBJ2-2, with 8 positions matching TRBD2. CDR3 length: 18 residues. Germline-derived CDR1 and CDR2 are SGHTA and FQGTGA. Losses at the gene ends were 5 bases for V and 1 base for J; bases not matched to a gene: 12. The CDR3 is CASSRGGVGSVNTGELFF. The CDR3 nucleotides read TGTGCCAGCAGCCGGGGGGGGGTCGGGAGTGTGAACACCGGGGAGCTGTTTTTT.

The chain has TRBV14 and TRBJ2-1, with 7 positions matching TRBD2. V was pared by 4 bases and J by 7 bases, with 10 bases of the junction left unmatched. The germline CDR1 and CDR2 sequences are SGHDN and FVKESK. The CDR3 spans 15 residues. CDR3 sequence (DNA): TGTGCCAGCAGCCCCGGGGGGAGAGGTGTGAATGAGCAGTTCTTC. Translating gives CASSPGGRGVNEQFF.

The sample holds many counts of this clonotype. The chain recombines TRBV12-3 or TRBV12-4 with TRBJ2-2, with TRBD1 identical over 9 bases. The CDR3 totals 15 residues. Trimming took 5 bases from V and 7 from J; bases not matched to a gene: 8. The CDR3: CASSSYRGLSGELFF. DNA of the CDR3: TGTGCCAGCAGTAGCTACAGGGGGCTCAGCGGGGAGCTGTTTTTT.

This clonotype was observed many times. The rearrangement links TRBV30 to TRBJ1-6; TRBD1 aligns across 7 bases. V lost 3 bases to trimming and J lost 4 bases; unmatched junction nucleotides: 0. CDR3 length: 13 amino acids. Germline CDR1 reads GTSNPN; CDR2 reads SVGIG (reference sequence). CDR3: CAWRTGYNSPLHF. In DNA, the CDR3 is TGTGCCTGGAGGACAGGGTATAATTCACCCCTCCACTTT.

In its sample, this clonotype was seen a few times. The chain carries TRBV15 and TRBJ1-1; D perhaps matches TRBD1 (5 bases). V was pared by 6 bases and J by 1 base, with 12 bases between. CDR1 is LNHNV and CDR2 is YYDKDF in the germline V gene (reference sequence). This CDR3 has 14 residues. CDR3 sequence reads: CATRRGRRNTEAFF. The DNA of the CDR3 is TGTGCCACCAGGCGGGGACGGAGGAACACTGAAGCTTTCTTT.

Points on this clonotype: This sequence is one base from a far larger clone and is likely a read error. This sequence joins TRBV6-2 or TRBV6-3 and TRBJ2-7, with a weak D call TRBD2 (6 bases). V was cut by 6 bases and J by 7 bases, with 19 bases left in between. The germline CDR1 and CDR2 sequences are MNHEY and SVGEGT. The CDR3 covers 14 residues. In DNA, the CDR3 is TGTGCCAGCAGCCCCCCCGGGGGATGGAATGAGCAGTACTTC. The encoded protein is CASSPPGGWNEQYF.

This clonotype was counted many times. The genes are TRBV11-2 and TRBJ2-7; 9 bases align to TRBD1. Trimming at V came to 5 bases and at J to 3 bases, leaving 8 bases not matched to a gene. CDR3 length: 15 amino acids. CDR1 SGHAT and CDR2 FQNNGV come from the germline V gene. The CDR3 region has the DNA TGTGCCAGCAGCCCCTGGACAGGGGTGGACTACGAGCAGTACTTC. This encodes CASSPWTGVDYEQYF.

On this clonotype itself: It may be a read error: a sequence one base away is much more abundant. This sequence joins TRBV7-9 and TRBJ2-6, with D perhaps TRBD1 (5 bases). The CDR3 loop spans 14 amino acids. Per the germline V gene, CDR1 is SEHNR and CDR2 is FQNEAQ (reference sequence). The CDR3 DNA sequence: TGTGCCAACAGCTTTGGGGCCAGTGCCAACGTCCTGACTTTC. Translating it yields CANSFGASANVLTF.

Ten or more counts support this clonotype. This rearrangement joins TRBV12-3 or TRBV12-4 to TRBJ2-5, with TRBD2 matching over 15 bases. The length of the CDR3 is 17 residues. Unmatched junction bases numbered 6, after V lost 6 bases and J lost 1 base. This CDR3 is CASSRGTSGRPQETQYF. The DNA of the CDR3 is TGTGCCAGCAGCCGCGGGACTAGCGGGAGGCCCCAAGAGACCCAGTACTTC.